A single T cell receptor beta chain is shown here with its context. The same CDR3 can be traced to other DNA sequences in this sample. This sample is drawn from a study of blood T cell repertoires in COVID-19. The wider study: Sample material is recorded as cDNA or gDNA derived from T cells, B-cell-depleted T cells, or PBMCs.

Original handling: Amplification of reference gene primers provided the estimated nucleated cell counts. TCRdb's copy holds only in-frame clones and misses some; the assay was immunoSEQ multiplex PCR. That table gives V, J and clone size, and the DNA gave D and trimming. This table has over 200,000 clones, about 83% appearing once. Specimen: peripheral blood. The source is a man in his forties or fifties with active or convalescent COVID-19.

CDR3 residues: CASSQEVTGDTEAFF. The CDR3 DNA sequence: TGCGCCAGCAGCCAAGAGGTGACAGGGGACACTGAAGCTTTCTTT. The genes are TRBV4-1 and TRBJ1-1, with 8 nucleotides matching TRBD1. Germline CDR1 is MGHRA and CDR2 is YSYEKL. This CDR3 has 15 amino acids. The V gene end was trimmed by 0 bases and the J gene end by 3 bases; junction bases not matched to a gene: 3.